Listed here are 6 T cell receptor beta chains from one sample, sequenced in a study of blood T cell repertoires in COVID-19. Assay used: immunoSEQ multiplex PCR; TCRdb lists only in-frame clones, some missing. The sample has hundreds of thousands of clones, about 90% seen once. The specimen sequenced was peripheral blood. All receptors come from a woman in her 30s with COVID-19, enrolled during active disease.

The gene calls are TRBV5-5 and TRBJ2-1; maybe TRBD2 (6 bases). The CDR3 extends over 16 amino acids. The germline CDR1 and CDR2 sequences are SGHKS and YYEKEE (reference sequence). Trimming removed 8 bases at V and 1 base at J, with 19 bases between. The CDR3 sequence: CASRAGKQESYNEQFF. The DNA of the CDR3 is TGTGCCAGTCGCGCGGGAAAGCAGGAATCCTACAATGAGCAGTTCTTC.

The chain has TRBV7-9 and TRBJ2-7, with TRBD1 as a possible D gene (5 bases). V shed 5 bases and J shed 7 bases, with 15 bases lying between them. The CDR3 is 13 amino acids. The germline gives CDR1 SEHNR, CDR2 FQNEAQ (reference sequence). This CDR3 is CASSRPPGNEQYF. DNA of the CDR3: TGTGCCAGCAGCCGGCCCCCAGGGAATGAGCAGTACTTC.

The chain carries TRBV30 and TRBJ1-6; D is unresolved. V was clipped by 3 bases and J by 7 bases, with 10 bases between them. The CDR3 covers 13 residues. Germline V gene sequence: CDR1 GTSNPN, CDR2 SVGIG (reference sequence). The CDR3 sequence is CAWSVGQNSPLHF. The CDR3 DNA reads TGTGCCTGGAGCGTCGGTCAAAATTCACCCCTCCACTTT.

This clone was seen once. The chain combines TRBV28 with TRBJ2-3, with 10 bases lining up with TRBD1. The CDR3 is made up of 14 amino acids. Germline CDR1 MDHEN, CDR2 SYDVKM. Trimming cost V 5 bases and J 5 bases; bases outside gene matches: 4. The CDR3 protein is CASSPDRGIDTQYF. CDR3 bases: TGTGCCAGCAGTCCGGACAGGGGGATAGATACGCAGTATTTT.

The chain has TRBV28 and TRBJ1-4; no clear D. Germline CDR1 is MDHEN and CDR2 is SYDVKM. V was cut by 3 bases and J by 7 bases, with 12 bases left in between. The CDR3 runs 14 residues. The CDR3 loop is CASSFRGLSEKLFF. CDR3 nucleotides: TGTGCCAGCAGTTTTAGAGGGTTGAGTGAAAAACTGTTTTTT.

V gene TRBV7-2 combines with J gene TRBJ2-1, with 7 bases aligning to TRBD2. The V and J ends lost 1 base and 4 bases, in that order; junction bases with no gene match: 7. CDR3 length: 16 amino acids. Germline CDR1 reads SGHTA; CDR2 reads FQGNSA. The CDR3 bases are TGTGCCAGCAGCTTAGGGGGGGGAGGGATTTACAATGAGCAGTTCTTC. It is translated as CASSLGGGGIYNEQFF.